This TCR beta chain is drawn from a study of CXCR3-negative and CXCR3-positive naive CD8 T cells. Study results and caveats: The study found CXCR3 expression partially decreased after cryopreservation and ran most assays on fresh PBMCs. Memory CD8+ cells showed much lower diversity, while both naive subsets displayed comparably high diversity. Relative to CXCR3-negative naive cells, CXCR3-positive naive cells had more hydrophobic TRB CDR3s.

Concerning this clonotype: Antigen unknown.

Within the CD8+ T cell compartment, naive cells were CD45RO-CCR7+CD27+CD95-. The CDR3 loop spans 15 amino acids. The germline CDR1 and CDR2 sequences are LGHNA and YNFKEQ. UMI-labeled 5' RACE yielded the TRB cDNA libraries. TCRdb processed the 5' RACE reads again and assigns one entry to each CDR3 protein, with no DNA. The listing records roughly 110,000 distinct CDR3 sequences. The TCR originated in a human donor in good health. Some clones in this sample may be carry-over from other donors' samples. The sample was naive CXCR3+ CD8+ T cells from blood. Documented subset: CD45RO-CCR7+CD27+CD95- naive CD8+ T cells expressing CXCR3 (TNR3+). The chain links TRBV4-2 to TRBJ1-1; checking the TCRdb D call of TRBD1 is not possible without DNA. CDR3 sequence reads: CASSLQGKANTEAFF.